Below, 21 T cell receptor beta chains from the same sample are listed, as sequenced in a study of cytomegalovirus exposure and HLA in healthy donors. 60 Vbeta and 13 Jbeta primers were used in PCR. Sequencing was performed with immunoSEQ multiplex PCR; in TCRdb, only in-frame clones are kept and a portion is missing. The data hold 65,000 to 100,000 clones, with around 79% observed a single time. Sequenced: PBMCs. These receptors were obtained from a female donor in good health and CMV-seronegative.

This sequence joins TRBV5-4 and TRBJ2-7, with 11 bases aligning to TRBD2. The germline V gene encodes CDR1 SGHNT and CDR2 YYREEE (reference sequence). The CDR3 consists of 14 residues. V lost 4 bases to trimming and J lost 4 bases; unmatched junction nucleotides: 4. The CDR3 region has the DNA TGTGCCAGCAGCATCCTAGCGGGGGGTTACGAGCAGTACTTC. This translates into CASSILAGGYEQYF.

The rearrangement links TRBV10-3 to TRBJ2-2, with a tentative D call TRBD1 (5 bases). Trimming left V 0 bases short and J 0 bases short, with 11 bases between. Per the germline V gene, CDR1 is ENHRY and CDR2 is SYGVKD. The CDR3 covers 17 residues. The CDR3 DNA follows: TGTGCCATCAGTGAGTCGGTGGGGCCCACGAACACCGGGGAGCTGTTTTTT. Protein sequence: CAISESVGPTNTGELFF.

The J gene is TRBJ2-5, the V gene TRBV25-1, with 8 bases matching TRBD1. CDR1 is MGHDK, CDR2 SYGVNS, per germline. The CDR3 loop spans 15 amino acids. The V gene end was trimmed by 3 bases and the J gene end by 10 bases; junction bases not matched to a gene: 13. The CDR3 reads CASSEGGTGLQYQYF. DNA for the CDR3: TGTGCCAGCAGTGAGGGCGGGACAGGCCTACAGTACCAGTACTTC.

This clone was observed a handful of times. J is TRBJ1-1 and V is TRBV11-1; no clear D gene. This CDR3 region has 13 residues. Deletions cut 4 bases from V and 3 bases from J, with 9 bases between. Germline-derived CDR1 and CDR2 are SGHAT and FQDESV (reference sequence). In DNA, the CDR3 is TGTGCCAGCAGCTCCCGGGAATACACTGAAGCTTTCTTT. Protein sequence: CASSSREYTEAFF. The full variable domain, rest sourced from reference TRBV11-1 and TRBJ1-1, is EAEVAQSPRYKITEKSQAVAFWCDPISGHATLYWYRQILGQGPELLVQFQDESVVDDSQLPKDRFSAERLKGVDSTLKIQPAELGDSAMYLCASSSREYTEAFFGQGTRLTVV.

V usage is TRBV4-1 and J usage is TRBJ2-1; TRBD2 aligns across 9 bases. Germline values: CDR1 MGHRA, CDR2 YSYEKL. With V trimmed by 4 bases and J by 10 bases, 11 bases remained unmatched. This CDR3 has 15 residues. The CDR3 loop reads CASSLASAGGPEQFF. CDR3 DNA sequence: TGCGCCAGCAGCCTCGCCTCCGCGGGGGGGCCCGAGCAGTTCTTC.

The CDR3 DNA follows: TGCGCCAGCAGGGGGCGCGACACCGGGGAGCTGTTTTTT. It is translated as CASRGRDTGELFF. The chain employs TRBV10-2 and TRBJ2-2, with D possibly matching TRBD1 (5 bases). The CDR3 loop spans 13 amino acids. V lost 6 bases and J lost 3, with 8 bases in between. Per germline, CDR1 WSHSY and CDR2 SAAADI.

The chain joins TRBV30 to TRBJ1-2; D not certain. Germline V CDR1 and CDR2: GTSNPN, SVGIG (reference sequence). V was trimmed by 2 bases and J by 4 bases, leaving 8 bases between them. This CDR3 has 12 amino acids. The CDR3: CAWSSGSYGYTF. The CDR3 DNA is TGTGCCTGGAGTTCGGGGTCCTATGGCTACACCTTC.

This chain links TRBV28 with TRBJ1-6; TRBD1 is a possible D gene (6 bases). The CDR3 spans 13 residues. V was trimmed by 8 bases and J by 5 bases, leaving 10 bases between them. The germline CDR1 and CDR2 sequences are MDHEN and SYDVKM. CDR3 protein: CASSGQHNSPLHF. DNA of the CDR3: TGTGCCAGCTCCGGACAGCATAATTCACCCCTCCACTTT.

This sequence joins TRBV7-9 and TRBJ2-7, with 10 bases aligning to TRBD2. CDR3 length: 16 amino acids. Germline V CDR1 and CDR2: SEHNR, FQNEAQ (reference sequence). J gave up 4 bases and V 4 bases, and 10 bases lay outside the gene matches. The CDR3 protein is CASSSLQRGGPYEQYF. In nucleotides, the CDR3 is TGTGCCAGCAGCTCCCTCCAGCGGGGGGGCCCTTACGAGCAGTACTTC.

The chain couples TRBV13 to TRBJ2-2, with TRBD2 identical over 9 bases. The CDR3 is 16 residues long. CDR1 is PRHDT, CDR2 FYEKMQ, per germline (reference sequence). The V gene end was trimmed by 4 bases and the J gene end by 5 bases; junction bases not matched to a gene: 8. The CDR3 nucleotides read TGTGCCAGCAGCTGGGTAGCGGGGGTACGAACCGGGGAGCTGTTTTTT. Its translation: CASSWVAGVRTGELFF.

CDR3 nucleotides: TGTGCCAGCAGTCCGGGACTGCACACCTACAATGAGCAGTTCTTC. The encoded protein is CASSPGLHTYNEQFF. This chain uses TRBV6-1 with TRBJ2-1; weak D call: TRBD2 (6 bases). Germline V gene data show CDR1 as MNHNS and CDR2 as SASEGT. The CDR3 contains 15 residues. Trimming removed 5 bases at V and 2 bases at J, with 13 bases between.

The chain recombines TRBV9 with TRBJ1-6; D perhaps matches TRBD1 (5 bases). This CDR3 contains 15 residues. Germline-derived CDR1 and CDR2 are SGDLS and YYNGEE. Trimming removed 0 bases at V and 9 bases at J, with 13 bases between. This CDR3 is CASSVDGGLASPLHF. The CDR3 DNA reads TGTGCCAGCAGCGTAGACGGGGGTTTGGCTTCACCCCTCCACTTT.

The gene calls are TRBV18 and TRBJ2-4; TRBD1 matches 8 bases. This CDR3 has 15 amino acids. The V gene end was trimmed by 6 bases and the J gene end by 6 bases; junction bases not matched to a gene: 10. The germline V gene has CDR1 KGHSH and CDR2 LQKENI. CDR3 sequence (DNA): TGTGCCAGCTCCCCTGACAGGGGTGATGGAAACATTCAGTACTTC. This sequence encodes CASSPDRGDGNIQYF. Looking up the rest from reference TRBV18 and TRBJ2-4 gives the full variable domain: NAGVMQNPRHLVRRRGQEARLRCSPMKGHSHVYWYRQLPEEGLKFMVYLQKENIIDESGMPKERFSAEFPKEGPSILRIQQVVRGDSAAYFCASSPDRGDGNIQYFGAGTRLSVL.

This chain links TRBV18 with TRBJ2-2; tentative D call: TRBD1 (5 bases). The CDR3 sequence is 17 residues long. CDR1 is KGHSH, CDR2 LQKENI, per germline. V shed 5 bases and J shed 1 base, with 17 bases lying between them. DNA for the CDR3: TGTGCCAGCTCAGCAACAAGAAGGGGCCTGAACACCGGGGAGCTGTTTTTT. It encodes CASSATRRGLNTGELFF.

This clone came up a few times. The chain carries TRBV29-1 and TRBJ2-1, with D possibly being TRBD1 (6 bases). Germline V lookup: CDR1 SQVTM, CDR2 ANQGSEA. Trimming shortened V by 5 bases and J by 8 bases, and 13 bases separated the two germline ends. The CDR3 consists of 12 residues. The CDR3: CSVIEQGHEQFF. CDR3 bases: TGCAGCGTTATCGAACAGGGCCATGAGCAGTTCTTC.

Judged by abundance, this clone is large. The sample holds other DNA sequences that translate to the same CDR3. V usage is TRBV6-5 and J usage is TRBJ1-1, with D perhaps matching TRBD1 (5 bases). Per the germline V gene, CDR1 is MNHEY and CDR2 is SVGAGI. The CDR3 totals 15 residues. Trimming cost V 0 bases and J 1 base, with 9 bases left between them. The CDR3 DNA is TGTGCCAGCAGTTACTCGCGGACACCGAACACTGAAGCTTTCTTT. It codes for CASSYSRTPNTEAFF.

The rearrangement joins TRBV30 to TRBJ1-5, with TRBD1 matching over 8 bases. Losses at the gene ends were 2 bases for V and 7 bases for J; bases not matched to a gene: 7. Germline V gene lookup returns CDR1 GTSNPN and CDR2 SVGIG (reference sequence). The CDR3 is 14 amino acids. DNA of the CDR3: TGTGCCTGGAGTAGAGGACAGGGAGACCAGCCCCAGCATTTT. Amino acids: CAWSRGQGDQPQHF.

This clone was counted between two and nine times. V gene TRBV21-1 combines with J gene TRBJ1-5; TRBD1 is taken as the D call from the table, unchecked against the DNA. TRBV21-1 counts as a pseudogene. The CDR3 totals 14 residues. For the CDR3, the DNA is TGTGCCAGCAGCAATGACAGGGGGAATCAGCCCCAGCATTTT. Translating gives CASSNDRGNQPQHF.

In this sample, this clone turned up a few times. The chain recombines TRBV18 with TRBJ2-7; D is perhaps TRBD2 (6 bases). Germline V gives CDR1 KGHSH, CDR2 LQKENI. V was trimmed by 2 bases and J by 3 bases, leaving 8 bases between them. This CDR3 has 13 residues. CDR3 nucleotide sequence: TGTGCCAGCTCACCAAGGAGGGGCTACGAGCAGTACTTC. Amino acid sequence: CASSPRRGYEQYF.

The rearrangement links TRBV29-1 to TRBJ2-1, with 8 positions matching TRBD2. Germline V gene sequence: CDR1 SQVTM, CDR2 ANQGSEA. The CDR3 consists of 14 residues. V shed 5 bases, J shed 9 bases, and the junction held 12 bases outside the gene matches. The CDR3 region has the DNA TGCAGCGTTTCCGGGACTAGTTGGGGTGGTGAGCAGTTCTTC. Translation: CSVSGTSWGGEQFF.

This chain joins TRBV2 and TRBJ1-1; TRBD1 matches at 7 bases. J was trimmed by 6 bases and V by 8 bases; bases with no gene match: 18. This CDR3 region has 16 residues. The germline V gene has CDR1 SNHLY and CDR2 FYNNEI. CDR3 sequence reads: CASGAGGARGKSEAFF. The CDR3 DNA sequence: TGTGCCAGCGGAGCCGGGGGAGCCAGGGGGAAATCTGAAGCTTTCTTT.